This T cell receptor (beta chain) derives from a study of Graves' ophthalmopathy and Graves' hyperthyroidism. Overall study results and limits: Detected in blood as well were most expanded thyroid clonotypes with frequency above 0.001.

This clonotype was seen ten or more times. Its antigen is not identified. Trimming took 4 bases from V and 5 from J, leaving 15 bases between them. The CDR3 is 15 residues long. Germline V gene data show CDR1 as LNHDA and CDR2 as SQIVND (reference sequence). RNA transcripts yielded amplified TCR beta CDR3 regions. A first-round RT-PCR used HTBI primers, followed by a second-round multiplex PCR. TCRdb re-called the multiplex PCR reads with MiXCR, one entry per CDR3 protein. The sample holds more than 1,000,000 distinct CDR3 sequences, about two fifths seen once. The gene calls are TRBV19 and TRBJ1-5; D is unresolved. The receptor's source is an adult man with Graves' hyperthyroidism. Sequencing was carried out using peripheral blood or thyroid tissue (not recorded which). This chain's CDR3 is CASSSLGQAHQPQHF. CDR3 sequence (DNA): TGTGCCAGTAGTAGTCTTGGGCAGGCTCATCAGCCCCAGCATTTT.